Listed here are 31 T cell receptor beta chains from one sample, sequenced in a study of cytomegalovirus exposure and HLA in healthy donors. Vbeta (60) and Jbeta (13) primers were used in the PCR. Assay: immunoSEQ multiplex PCR; the TCRdb copy retains only in-frame clones and omits some. The sample consists of about 130,000 clones, 60% to 75% of them appearing once. Specimen: PBMCs. These TCRs come from a woman aged 45-60 years in good health and CMV-seropositive.

The rearrangement joins TRBV5-1 to TRBJ2-3; TRBD1 matches 11 bases. This CDR3 region has 14 residues. Losses at the gene ends were 5 bases for V and 5 bases for J; bases not matched to a gene: 4. The germline V gene encodes CDR1 SGHRS and CDR2 YFSETQ. CDR3 in amino acids: CASRDRGQEDTQYF. CDR3 DNA sequence: TGCGCCAGCAGGGACAGGGGGCAGGAAGATACGCAGTATTTT.

On this clone itself: Germline is not matched at one junction end, which may reflect a read error. Other nucleotide sequences from this sample produce the same CDR3. The V gene is TRBV19, the J gene TRBJ2-3; D call uncertain. Germline V gene data show CDR1 as LNHDA and CDR2 as SQIVND (reference sequence). The CDR3 covers 14 residues. For the CDR3, the DNA is TGTGCCAGTACTGTGCGATTGGGCGCAGATACGCAGTATTTC. Translating it yields CASTVRLGADTQYF.

Comments on this clone: Germline and junction disagree at one end, which may indicate a read error. The chain links TRBV7-7 to TRBJ2-1; 7 bases fit TRBD1. Germline V gene data show CDR1 as SSHAT and CDR2 as FNYEAQ (reference sequence). CDR3 length: 15 residues. The CDR3 nucleotides read TGTGCTAGCAGCCCGCCGGGACAGCTATACAATGAGCAGTTCTTC. Translating it yields CASSPPGQLYNEQFF.

J is TRBJ2-7 and V is TRBV19; perhaps TRBD1 as D (5 bases). Germline V gene sequence: CDR1 LNHDA, CDR2 SQIVND (reference sequence). The germline V and J ends were trimmed by 5 bases and 2 bases, with 10 bases remaining between them. The CDR3 loop spans 13 amino acids. CDR3 nucleotide sequence: TGTGCCAGTAGTCCTCAGGGTCCCTACGAGCAGTACTTC. It yields the protein CASSPQGPYEQYF.

The chain combines TRBV7-2 with TRBJ1-2; D is undetermined. The CDR3 has 13 residues. CDR1 is SGHTA and CDR2 is FQGNSA in the germline V gene. V lost 1 base, J lost 4 bases, and 7 bases lay in between. This chain's CDR3 is CASSLVGGYGYTF. In DNA form, the CDR3 reads TGTGCCAGCAGCTTAGTGGGAGGCTATGGCTACACCTTC.

CDR3: CASSPGLAGGIYNEQFF. For the CDR3, the DNA is TGTGCCAGCTCACCGGGGCTAGCGGGGGGGATCTACAATGAGCAGTTCTTC. The V call is TRBV18, the J call TRBJ2-1, with 12 nucleotides matching TRBD2. The junction had 6 bases not matched to a gene; V was cut back by 3 bases and J by 3 bases. The length of the CDR3 is 17 residues. CDR1 KGHSH and CDR2 LQKENI come from the germline V gene.

This clone was counted a few times. V gene TRBV11-3 combines with J gene TRBJ1-2; D unresolved. The CDR3 length is 16 residues. The V end lost 4 bases, the J end lost 5 bases, and 20 bases lay between the germline ends. The germline V gene encodes CDR1 SGHNT and CDR2 YENEEA. CDR3 nucleotides: TGTGCCAGCAGCTCCGAAGGTCGAGGAGGGATTTATGGCTACACCTTC. Translation gives CASSSEGRGGIYGYTF. The full variable domain, rest sourced from reference TRBV11-3 and TRBJ1-2, is EAGVVQSPRYKIIEKKQPVAFWCNPISGHNTLYWYLQNLGQGPELLIRYENEEAVDDSQLPKDRFSAERLKGVDSTLKIQPAELGDSAVYLCASSSEGRGGIYGYTFGSGTRLTVV.

This clone was counted between two and nine times. The V gene is TRBV18, the J gene TRBJ1-5; possibly TRBD1 for D (6 bases). The CDR3 totals 17 residues. The V end lost 2 bases, the J end lost 0 bases, and 14 bases lay between the germline ends. CDR1 is KGHSH and CDR2 is LQKENI in the germline V gene. This CDR3 reads CASSPRQVPDSNQPQHF. CDR3 nucleotides: TGTGCCAGCTCACCAAGACAGGTCCCGGATAGCAATCAGCCCCAGCATTTT.

The chain combines TRBV10-1 with TRBJ1-4; a possible D gene is TRBD1 (5 bases). Germline CDR1 and CDR2: WNHNN and SYGVQD (reference sequence). V shed 0 bases and J shed 7 bases, with 12 bases lying between them. There are 15 residues in the CDR3. The CDR3: CASSESGGLCEKLFF. CDR3 bases: TGCGCCAGCAGTGAGTCTGGGGGGTTGTGTGAAAAACTGTTTTTT.

CDR3 bases: TGTGCCAGCAGGAGGACAGGGGTCGACAATGAGCAGTTCTTC. It codes for CASRRTGVDNEQFF. The chain carries TRBV6-5 and TRBJ2-1; TRBD1 matches at 9 bases. Germline CDR1 reads MNHEY; CDR2 reads SVGAGI. Germline trimming cut 6 bases from V and 5 bases from J; bases unmatched to any gene: 5. The CDR3 spans 14 residues.

This chain connects TRBV7-2 to TRBJ1-2, with TRBD1 matching 7 bases. Trimming cost V 1 base and J 2 bases; bases outside gene matches: 7. Per the germline V gene, CDR1 is SGHTA and CDR2 is FQGNSA. This CDR3 comprises 16 residues. CDR3 region: CASSLGLRGSNYGYTF. CDR3 in DNA: TGTGCCAGCAGCTTAGGCCTCAGGGGGAGCAACTATGGCTACACCTTC.

This clone has just a few counts. At one end, the junction sequence differs from germline, possibly due to a read error. The genes are TRBV16 and TRBJ1-2, with 12 bases fitting TRBD1. The CDR3 spans 16 residues. The germline V gene encodes CDR1 KGHSY and CDR2 FQNENV. CDR3 sequence (DNA): TGTGCCCGCAGCCAAAACGCCGGGACAGGGGGCGGTGGCTACACCTTC. Amino acid sequence: CARSQNAGTGGGGYTF.

V usage is TRBV18 and J usage is TRBJ1-1, with D hard to call. Germline values: CDR1 KGHSH, CDR2 LQKENI. Trimming left V 4 bases short and J 4 bases short, with 10 bases between. CDR3 length equals 13 residues. The CDR3 is CASSLIGGTEAFF. The CDR3 region has the DNA TGTGCCAGCTCACTTATCGGAGGCACTGAAGCTTTCTTT.

The J gene is TRBJ1-5, the V gene TRBV15; 7 bases align to TRBD1. Germline assignment: CDR1 LNHNV and CDR2 YYDKDF (reference sequence). The CDR3 sequence is 14 residues long. With 5 bases clipped from V and 2 bases from J, the junction kept 3 bases outside the gene matches. This chain's CDR3 is CATSVDRGNQPQHF. In DNA form, the CDR3 reads TGTGCCACCAGCGTCGACAGGGGCAATCAGCCCCAGCATTTT.

Comments on this clone: The junction differs from germline at one of its ends, possibly a read error. CDR3 sequence reads: CSSSLEATAMNTEAFF. CDR3 nucleotides: TGTTCCAGCAGCTTAGAAGCGACAGCTATGAACACTGAAGCTTTCTTT. The chain joins TRBV7-9 to TRBJ1-1, with D maybe TRBD1 (5 bases). The germline V gene encodes CDR1 SEHNR and CDR2 FQNEAQ (reference sequence). The CDR3 contains 16 residues.

This chain joins TRBV5-1 and TRBJ2-5, with 7 bases identical to TRBD2. CDR3 length equals 13 residues. V lost 6 bases and J lost 5; bases outside the gene matches: 7. Germline V gene lookup returns CDR1 SGHRS and CDR2 YFSETQ. CDR3 amino acids: CASIRREGETQYF. The DNA for the CDR3 is TGCGCCAGCATTCGAAGGGAGGGCGAGACCCAGTACTTC.

V usage is TRBV6-5 and J usage is TRBJ1-2; TRBD1 aligns across 7 bases. V lost 6 bases and J lost 4; bases outside the gene matches: 8. Germline CDR1 reads MNHEY; CDR2 reads SVGAGI. CDR3 length: 14 residues. The CDR3 here is CASRPGTVPYGYTF. The CDR3 DNA follows: TGTGCCAGCAGACCAGGGACAGTTCCCTATGGCTACACCTTC.

This clone was observed a single time. This chain links TRBV6-1 with TRBJ2-7; D possibly corresponds to TRBD2 (6 bases). The CDR3 loop spans 13 amino acids. Per the germline V gene, CDR1 is MNHNS and CDR2 is SASEGT. The germline V and J ends were trimmed by 5 bases and 3 bases, with 11 bases remaining between them. CDR3 sequence reads: CASSRGLNYEQYF. CDR3 coding DNA: TGTGCCAGCAGTCGGGGGTTAAACTACGAGCAGTACTTC.

V gene TRBV10-3 combines with J gene TRBJ2-5; 8 bases line up with TRBD2. Trimming cost V 2 bases and J 3 bases; bases outside gene matches: 5. CDR3 length equals 15 residues. Germline assignment: CDR1 ENHRY and CDR2 SYGVKD. Here the CDR3 reads CAISEPFGGEETQYF. In nucleotides, the CDR3 is TGTGCCATCAGTGAGCCCTTCGGGGGGGAAGAGACCCAGTACTTC.

The chain employs TRBV19 and TRBJ1-1, with D unresolved. Germline V CDR1 and CDR2: LNHDA, SQIVND (reference sequence). The CDR3 is made up of 12 amino acids. V was pared by 0 bases and J by 7 bases, with 6 bases between. CDR3 sequence reads: CASSIDAGEAFF. In nucleotides, the CDR3 is TGTGCCAGTAGTATAGATGCCGGTGAAGCTTTCTTT.

This clone was seen just once. The chain carries TRBV5-3 and TRBJ2-5; perhaps TRBD2 as D (6 bases). Being an ORF, TRBV5-3 has a function that is uncertain. V was pared by 0 bases and J by 5 bases, with 8 bases between. The CDR3 is 13 residues long. The CDR3 nucleotides are TGTGCCAGAAGCTTGGGCGGGGCGGAGACCCAGTACTTC. Its translation is CARSLGGAETQYF.

This chain joins TRBV19 and TRBJ1-5, with TRBD1 matching over 9 bases. The CDR3 has 15 amino acids. The germline CDR1 and CDR2 sequences are LNHDA and SQIVND (reference sequence). V lost 5 bases to trimming and J lost 9 bases; unmatched junction nucleotides: 11. This chain's CDR3 is CASSDRDRAIWPQHF. In DNA form, the CDR3 reads TGTGCCAGTAGTGACCGGGACAGGGCGATCTGGCCCCAGCATTTT.

This clone was picked up one time. The chain joins TRBV5-1 to TRBJ2-3; 9 nucleotides line up with TRBD2. The germline gives CDR1 SGHRS, CDR2 YFSETQ. The CDR3 covers 18 residues. Trimming took 7 bases from V and 2 from J; bases not matched to a gene: 17. The CDR3 sequence is CASRKAAGGPRTTDTQYF. CDR3 coding DNA: TGCGCCAGCCGAAAGGCAGCGGGGGGCCCCCGCACCACAGATACGCAGTATTTT. Variable domain in full (rest from reference TRBV5-1 and TRBJ2-3): KAGVTQTPRYLIKTRGQQVTLSCSPISGHRSVSWYQQTPGQGLQFLFEYFSETQRNKGNFPGRFSGRQFSNSRSEMNVSTLELGDSALYLCASRKAAGGPRTTDTQYFGPGTRLTVL.

The V call is TRBV27, the J call TRBJ1-4; D is unresolved. The germline V and J ends were trimmed by 3 bases and 2 bases, with 7 bases remaining between them. The CDR3 extends over 14 amino acids. Germline-derived CDR1 and CDR2 are MNHEY and SMNVEV (reference sequence). The CDR3 DNA reads TGTGCCAGCAGTTTCCGGGTGACTAATGAAAAACTGTTTTTT. It encodes CASSFRVTNEKLFF.

The chain employs TRBV25-1 and TRBJ1-4, with D possibly matching TRBD1 (5 bases). The CDR3 covers 14 residues. V lost 10 bases to trimming and J lost 8 bases, with 20 bases between them. Germline values: CDR1 MGHDK, CDR2 SYGVNS. CDR3 sequence: CATGGGTEGEKLFF. In DNA, the CDR3 is TGTGCCACCGGTGGGGGAACGGAGGGAGAAAAACTGTTTTTT. The whole variable domain, filled in from reference TRBV25-1 and TRBJ1-4, reads EADIYQTPRYLVIGTGKKITLECSQTMGHDKMYWYQQDPGMELHLIHYSYGVNSTEKGDLSSESTVSRIRTEHFPLTLESARPSHTSQYLCATGGGTEGEKLFFGSGTQLSVL.

The rearrangement uses TRBV5-1 and TRBJ2-7; 10 nucleotides match TRBD1. Looked up from germline, CDR1 is SGHRS and CDR2 is YFSETQ. The CDR3 totals 16 residues. V lost 5 bases, J lost 6 bases, and 14 bases stayed unmatched. CDR3 amino acids: CASSLRQGAGSGEQYF. CDR3 nucleotides: TGCGCCAGCAGTCTAAGACAGGGGGCGGGATCGGGCGAGCAGTACTTC.

The chain recombines TRBV19 with TRBJ1-1; 7 bases fit TRBD1. The CDR3 length is 14 residues. Germline V gives CDR1 LNHDA, CDR2 SQIVND (reference sequence). The trim removed 4 bases at V and 4 bases at J, leaving 6 bases unmatched. The CDR3 region is CASSRQTGFTEAFF. CDR3 coding DNA: TGTGCCAGTAGTAGGCAGACAGGGTTCACTGAAGCTTTCTTT.

V gene TRBV9 combines with J gene TRBJ2-7; 12 nucleotides line up with TRBD2. The V and J ends lost 5 bases and 5 bases, in that order; junction bases with no gene match: 5. This CDR3 is built from 14 residues. CDR1 is SGDLS, CDR2 YYNGEE, per germline. CDR3 protein: CASSATSGGHEQYF. The CDR3 DNA follows: TGTGCCAGCAGTGCAACTAGCGGGGGGCACGAGCAGTACTTC.

The genes are TRBV29-1 and TRBJ2-7; 10 nucleotides align to TRBD1. The germline V gene encodes CDR1 SQVTM and CDR2 ANQGSEA. V lost 7 bases and J lost 2; bases outside the gene matches: 5. The CDR3 has 13 residues. The CDR3 loop is CSATGQGAYEQYF. DNA of the CDR3: TGCAGCGCTACCGGACAGGGGGCCTACGAGCAGTACTTC.

The CDR3 region is CASRVGGAYSYEQYF. Written as DNA, the CDR3 is TGTGCCAGCAGAGTAGGGGGAGCCTACTCCTACGAGCAGTACTTC. The chain links TRBV6-5 to TRBJ2-7; D might be TRBD1 (6 bases). The germline CDR1 and CDR2 sequences are MNHEY and SVGAGI. This CDR3 spans 15 amino acids. V was shortened by 6 bases and J by 0 bases, with 15 bases between the two germline ends.

The chain links TRBV6-5 to TRBJ2-1; 7 nucleotides line up with TRBD2. Per the germline V gene, CDR1 is MNHEY and CDR2 is SVGAGI. The CDR3 consists of 12 residues. Unmatched junction bases numbered 1, after V lost 5 bases and J lost 6 bases. CDR3 nucleotides: TGTGCCAGCAGTGGGGGGGGCAATGAGCAGTTCTTC. This sequence encodes CASSGGGNEQFF.